This T cell receptor (beta chain) originates from a study of cytomegalovirus exposure and HLA in healthy donors. Overall study: There were 90 million to 130 million unique TCR beta sequences, drawn from some 180 million T cells, in an earlier analysis. Study outcomes and limitations: About 87% or about 30% of the time was how often most TCR beta V segments were productive, according to an earlier analysis.

Donors in the study were healthy people who gave bone marrow. The ends were cut back, 3 bases at V and 4 bases at J, with 15 bases in the middle. The germline CDR1 and CDR2 sequences are SGHNT and YENEEA. This CDR3 is 16 amino acids long. Regarding this clone: What it recognizes is unknown.

Vbeta (60) and Jbeta (13) primers were used in the PCR. Assay used: immunoSEQ multiplex PCR; TCRdb lists only in-frame clones, some missing. This sample's table has 190,000 or so clones. Input material: PBMCs. The genes are TRBV11-3 and TRBJ2-2; D possibly corresponds to TRBD1 (5 bases). The sequence was obtained from a boy aged 10-17 years in good health and CMV-seronegative. CDR3 nucleotides: TGTGCCAGCAGCTTTCAGGGCGCTAATTGCACCGGGGAGCTGTTTTTT. This gives the protein CASSFQGANCTGELFF.